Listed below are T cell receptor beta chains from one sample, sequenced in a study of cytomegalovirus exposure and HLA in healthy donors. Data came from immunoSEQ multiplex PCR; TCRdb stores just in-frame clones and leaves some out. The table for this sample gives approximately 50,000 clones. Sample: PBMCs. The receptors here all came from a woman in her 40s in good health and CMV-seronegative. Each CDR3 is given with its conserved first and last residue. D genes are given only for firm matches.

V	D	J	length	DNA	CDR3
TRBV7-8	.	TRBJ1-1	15	TGTGCCAGCAGCTTAGATTTGGGGGAGGGCACTGAAGCTTTCTTT	CASSLDLGEGTEAFF
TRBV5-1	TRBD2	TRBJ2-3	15	TGCGCCAGCAGCTCGAGCGGGGCGGTCACAGATACGCAGTATTTT	CASSSSGAVTDTQYF
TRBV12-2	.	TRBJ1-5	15	TGTGCAAGTCGCTTAGTCTTTGGCCCCAATCAGCCCCAGCATTTT	CASRLVFGPNQPQHF
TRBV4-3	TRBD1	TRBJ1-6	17	TGCGCCAGCAGCCAAGATAGGGAGGACAGGGTAGGATCACCCCTCCACTTT	CASSQDREDRVGSPLHF
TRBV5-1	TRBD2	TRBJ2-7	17	TGCGCCAGCAGCCAACGACCGCTAGCGGGAGGGCCCTACGAGCAGTACTTC	CASSQRPLAGGPYEQYF
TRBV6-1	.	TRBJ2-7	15	TGTGCCAGCAGTGAAGTGTGGGACTTCACCTACGAGCAGTACTTC	CASSEVWDFTYEQYF
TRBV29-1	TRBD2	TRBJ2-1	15	TGCAGCGTTGGGACTAGCGGGAGCCTCTCCGATGAGCAGTTCTTC	CSVGTSGSLSDEQFF
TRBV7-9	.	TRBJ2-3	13	TGTGCCAGCAGCTTAGAAGGGAGCGAGGCGCAGTATTTT	CASSLEGSEAQYF
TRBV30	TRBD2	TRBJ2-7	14	TGTGCCTGGCGACTAGCGGGAGGCGCCTACGAGCAGTACTTC	CAWRLAGGAYEQYF
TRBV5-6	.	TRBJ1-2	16	TGTGCCAGCAGCTTGGGGACGTGGGGGCTGGGTAATGGCTACACCTTC	CASSLGTWGLGNGYTF
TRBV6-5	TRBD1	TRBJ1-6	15	TGTGCCAGCAGCCCCCAACAGGGGTTGGATTCACCCCTCCACTTT	CASSPQQGLDSPLHF
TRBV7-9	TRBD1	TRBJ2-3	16	TGTGCCAGCAGCGGGCGGACAGGGTTAAGCACAGATACGCAGTATTTT	CASSGRTGLSTDTQYF
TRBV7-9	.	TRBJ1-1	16	TGTGCCAGCAGCTTTTCCGGCGGAGGGAGTAGAAGAGTTGCTTTCTTT	CASSFSGGGSRRVAFF
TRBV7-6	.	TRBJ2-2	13	TGTGCCAGCAGCTTTGGCCAGGTCGGGGAGCTGTTTTTT	CASSFGQVGELFF
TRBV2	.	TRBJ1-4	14	TGTGCCAGCAGTGAATTGGTCGGGGGTGAAAAACTGTTTTTT	CASSELVGGEKLFF
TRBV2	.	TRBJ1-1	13	TGTGCCAGCAGTGTCAAGGGAGAAACTGAAGCTTTCTTT	CASSVKGETEAFF
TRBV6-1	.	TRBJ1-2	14	TGTGCCAGCAGTCCGCGCGAGGGCGCAGATGGCTACACCTTC	CASSPREGADGYTF
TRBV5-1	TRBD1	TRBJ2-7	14	TGCGCCAGCAGCGTGACTTACAGGGGCTACGAGCAGTACTTC	CASSVTYRGYEQYF
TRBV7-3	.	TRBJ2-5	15	TGTGCCAGCAGCTTACTAGGCGGGCCGTATGGAGAGCAGTACTTC	CASSLLGGPYGEQYF